These 21 T cell receptor beta chains were sequenced from one sample in a study of T cell changes during pregnancy in multiple sclerosis. TCRdb's table, derived via immunoSEQ multiplex PCR, lists solely in-frame clones and lacks some. The data contain roughly 70,000 clones, 92% of them seen just once; the ten biggest clones take up under 3%. The sequences come from peripheral blood, collected before pregnancy. The source is a female donor with multiple sclerosis, enrolled in a pregnancy study.

This clone was detected a few times. The chain recombines TRBV6-4 with TRBJ2-2; tentative D call: TRBD1 (6 bases). Germline assignment: CDR1 MRHNA and CDR2 SNTAGT. Trimming shortened V by 3 bases and J by 3 bases, and 11 bases separated the two germline ends. The length of the CDR3 is 15 residues. In DNA form, the CDR3 reads TGTGCCAGCAGTGAACGAGCAGGGGACACCGGGGAGCTGTTTTTT. Translating gives CASSERAGDTGELFF.

This clone came up a few times. This CDR3 reads CASSLTGGTYEQYF. CDR3 nucleotide sequence: TGCGCCAGCAGCTTGACAGGGGGCACCTACGAGCAGTACTTC. The rearrangement uses TRBV5-1 and TRBJ2-7, with TRBD1 matching 9 bases. With V trimmed by 1 base and J by 2 bases, 1 base remained unmatched. Looked up from germline, CDR1 is SGHRS and CDR2 is YFSETQ. This CDR3 region has 14 residues.

J is TRBJ2-7 and V is TRBV11-2; 9 nucleotides match TRBD1. After removal of 5 bases from V and 3 bases from J, the junction contained 8 bases not matched to a gene. The germline V gene has CDR1 SGHAT and CDR2 FQNNGV. The CDR3 has 15 residues. CDR3 sequence: CASSQSGTGIYEQYF. Here the CDR3 DNA reads TGTGCCAGCAGCCAGTCGGGGACAGGGATCTACGAGCAGTACTTC.

On this clone: At one end the junction does not follow the germline gene, possibly because of a read error. The chain links TRBV16 to TRBJ2-5; D perhaps matches TRBD1 (5 bases). In germline, CDR1 is KGHSY, CDR2 FQNENV. This CDR3 comprises 13 residues. The CDR3 spells CASSQQGQGTQYF. CDR3 bases: TGTGCCAGCAGCCAACAGGGTCAAGGGACCCAGTACTTC. Drawing the rest from reference TRBV16 and TRBJ2-5, the complete variable domain is GEEVAQTPKHLVRGEGQKAKLYCAPIKGHSYVFWYQQVLKNEFKFLISFQNENVFDETGMPKERFSAKCLPNSPCSLEIQATKLEDSAVYFCASSQQGQGTQYFGPGTRLLVL.

This chain connects TRBV6-1 to TRBJ1-2, with 7 bases lining up with TRBD1. The CDR3 extends over 14 amino acids. Germline V lookup: CDR1 MNHNS, CDR2 SASEGT. V gave up 7 bases and J gave up 3 bases; unmatched junction bases: 8. The CDR3 reads CASTSGGSDYGYTF. DNA of the CDR3: TGTGCCAGCACTTCAGGGGGGTCGGACTATGGCTACACCTTC.

The genes are TRBV6-5 and TRBJ1-5, with D uncertain. CDR3 length: 14 residues. The V gene lost 5 bases and the J gene lost 3 bases, with 11 bases spanning the gap. The germline gives CDR1 MNHEY, CDR2 SVGAGI. The chain's CDR3 is CASSRPGYNQPQHF. The CDR3 DNA reads TGTGCCAGCAGTCGCCCGGGTTACAATCAGCCCCAGCATTTT.

The J gene is TRBJ2-7, the V gene TRBV6-5; D gene ambiguous. CDR3 length: 14 amino acids. V lost 0 bases to trimming and J lost 3 bases, with 9 bases between them. CDR1 and CDR2 from the germline V gene are MNHEY and SVGAGI. The CDR3 sequence is CASSYSQALYEQYF. As DNA, the CDR3 is TGTGCCAGCAGTTACTCGCAAGCCCTCTACGAGCAGTACTTC.

The chain uses TRBV6-6 and TRBJ2-7; no clear D. Trimming left V 2 bases short and J 1 base short, with 9 bases between. Germline CDR1 MNHNY, CDR2 SVGAGI (reference sequence). The CDR3 is 14 amino acids. The CDR3: CASSYEATSYEQYF. The CDR3 DNA is TGTGCCAGCAGTTACGAGGCTACGTCCTACGAGCAGTACTTC.

CDR3: CASSQVAGTSTDTQYF. The DNA of the CDR3 is TGCGCCAGCAGCCAAGTAGCGGGCACTAGCACAGATACGCAGTATTTT. The rearrangement joins TRBV4-1 to TRBJ2-3; 7 bases are a match to TRBD2. Trimming took 1 base from V and 0 from J; bases not matched to a gene: 4. The CDR3 extends over 16 amino acids. Germline CDR1 is MGHRA and CDR2 is YSYEKL.

This rearrangement joins TRBV20-1 to TRBJ2-1; D call uncertain. Germline V gives CDR1 DFQATT, CDR2 SNEGSKA (reference sequence). Between the trimmed V and J ends, which lost 5 bases and 5 bases, there was a span of 4 bases. The CDR3 contains 10 residues. The CDR3 sequence: CSALDNEQFF. The CDR3, as DNA: TGCAGTGCTCTTGACAATGAGCAGTTCTTC.

The chain uses TRBV9 and TRBJ2-3; a possible D gene is TRBD2 (8 bases). Trimming removed 0 bases from V and 2 bases from J, with 16 bases in between. CDR1 and CDR2 (germline): SGDLS, YYNGEE. This CDR3 region has 17 residues. The DNA of the CDR3 is TGTGCCAGCAGCGTAGCTGGACGGGAGGGGGCCACAGATACGCAGTATTTT. Its translation: CASSVAGREGATDTQYF.

This chain uses TRBV27 with TRBJ1-1; the D gene is possibly TRBD1 (6 bases). Trimming took 2 bases from V and 0 from J, leaving 10 bases between them. Germline CDR1 reads MNHEY; CDR2 reads SMNVEV (reference sequence). This CDR3 spans 15 amino acids. The CDR3 here is CASSLKGQMNTEAFF. CDR3 coding DNA: TGTGCCAGCAGTTTAAAAGGACAGATGAACACTGAAGCTTTCTTT.

The J gene is TRBJ1-1, the V gene TRBV5-1; TRBD1 aligns across 12 bases. This CDR3 is 17 amino acids long. After removal of 4 bases from V and 0 bases from J, the junction contained 7 bases not matched to a gene. Germline V gene lookup returns CDR1 SGHRS and CDR2 YFSETQ. The CDR3 sequence: CASSDRDRGRMNTEAFF. In DNA, the CDR3 is TGCGCCAGCAGCGACCGGGACAGGGGGCGCATGAACACTGAAGCTTTCTTT.

The chain has TRBV6-5 and TRBJ2-3, with D possibly TRBD1 on 6 matching bases. The V and J ends lost 0 bases and 5 bases respectively, with 6 bases between them. Germline CDR1 and CDR2: MNHEY and SVGAGI. This CDR3 is built from 13 residues. The CDR3 bases are TGTGCCAGCAGTTACTCGGACAGAGATACGCAGTATTTT. Protein product: CASSYSDRDTQYF.

The chain combines TRBV6-6 with TRBJ2-7; 8 bases align to TRBD1. CDR1 MNHNY and CDR2 SVGAGI come from the germline V gene (reference sequence). V was clipped by 5 bases and J by 3 bases; unmatched bases: 3. The CDR3 runs 13 residues. The CDR3 nucleotides are TGTGCCAGCAGTCGACAGGGGATCTACGAGCAGTACTTC. This codes for CASSRQGIYEQYF.

The sample holds a few counts of this clone. Being one base from a much bigger clone, this may be a read error. This chain connects TRBV6-4 to TRBJ2-3; TRBD1 matches at 9 bases. The CDR3 length is 14 residues. Germline CDR1 and CDR2: MRHNA and SNTAGT. Germline trimming cut 4 bases from V and 1 base from J; bases unmatched to any gene: 0. The CDR3 DNA reads as TGTGCCAGCAGTGGGACAGGGGGCACAGATACGCAGTATTTT. It is translated as CASSGTGGTDTQYF.

The chain links TRBV4-1 to TRBJ2-2; D is ambiguous. The ends were cut back, 2 bases at V and 2 bases at J, with 9 bases in the middle. Germline lookup yields CDR1 MGHRA and CDR2 YSYEKL. The CDR3 has 15 residues. In DNA, the CDR3 is TGCGCCAGCAGCCAAATCCAGGTTAACACCGGGGAGCTGTTTTTT. As protein: CASSQIQVNTGELFF.

This chain uses TRBV11-3 with TRBJ2-3; D ambiguous. V lost 2 bases and J lost 3, with 6 bases in between. CDR1 is SGHNT, CDR2 YENEEA, per germline. This CDR3 contains 13 residues. The CDR3 sequence: CASSLILTDTQYF. CDR3 nucleotide sequence: TGTGCCAGCAGCTTAATCCTTACAGATACGCAGTATTTT.

The chain joins TRBV27 to TRBJ1-5; no reliable D call. V shed 6 bases and J shed 0 bases, with 3 bases lying between them. The V gene's germline CDR1 is MNHEY and CDR2 SMNVEV (reference sequence). There are 12 residues in the CDR3. CDR3 loop: CASSRSNQPQHF. DNA of the CDR3: TGTGCCAGCAGCCGTAGCAATCAGCCCCAGCATTTT.

The V call is TRBV5-1, the J call TRBJ2-3, with TRBD2 matching over 11 bases. Germline V gene lookup returns CDR1 SGHRS and CDR2 YFSETQ. Trimming cost V 5 bases and J 2 bases; bases outside gene matches: 13. The CDR3 loop spans 18 amino acids. DNA of the CDR3: TGCGCCAGCAGACGGACTAGCGGGTCCGTAGGACTCACAGATACGCAGTATTTT. This codes for CASRRTSGSVGLTDTQYF.

This chain uses TRBV7-9 with TRBJ2-2, with TRBD1 matching 7 bases. The V gene's germline CDR1 is SEHNR and CDR2 FQNEAQ (reference sequence). V gave up 3 bases and J gave up 0 bases; unmatched junction bases: 7. The CDR3 loop spans 17 amino acids. The CDR3 DNA reads TGTGCCAGCAGCTTTCCGGTGGGACAGCCGAACACCGGGGAGCTGTTTTTT. This encodes CASSFPVGQPNTGELFF.